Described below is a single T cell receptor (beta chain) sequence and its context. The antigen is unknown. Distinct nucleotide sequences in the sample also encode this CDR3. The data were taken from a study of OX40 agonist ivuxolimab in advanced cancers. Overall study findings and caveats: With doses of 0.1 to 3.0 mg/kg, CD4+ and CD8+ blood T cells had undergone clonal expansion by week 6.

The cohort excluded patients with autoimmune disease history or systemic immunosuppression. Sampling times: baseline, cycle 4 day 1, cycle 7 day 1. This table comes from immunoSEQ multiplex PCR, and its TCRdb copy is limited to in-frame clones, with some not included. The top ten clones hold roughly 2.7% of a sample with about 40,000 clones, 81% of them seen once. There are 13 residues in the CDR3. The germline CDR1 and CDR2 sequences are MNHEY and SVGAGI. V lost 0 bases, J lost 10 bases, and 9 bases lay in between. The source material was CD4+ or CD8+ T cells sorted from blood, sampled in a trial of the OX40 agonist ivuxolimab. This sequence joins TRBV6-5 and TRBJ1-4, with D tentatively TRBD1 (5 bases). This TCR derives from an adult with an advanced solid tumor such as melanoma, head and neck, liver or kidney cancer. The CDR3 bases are TGTGCCAGCAGTTACTCGAGTGGGGGAAAACTGTTTTTT. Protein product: CASSYSSGGKLFF.